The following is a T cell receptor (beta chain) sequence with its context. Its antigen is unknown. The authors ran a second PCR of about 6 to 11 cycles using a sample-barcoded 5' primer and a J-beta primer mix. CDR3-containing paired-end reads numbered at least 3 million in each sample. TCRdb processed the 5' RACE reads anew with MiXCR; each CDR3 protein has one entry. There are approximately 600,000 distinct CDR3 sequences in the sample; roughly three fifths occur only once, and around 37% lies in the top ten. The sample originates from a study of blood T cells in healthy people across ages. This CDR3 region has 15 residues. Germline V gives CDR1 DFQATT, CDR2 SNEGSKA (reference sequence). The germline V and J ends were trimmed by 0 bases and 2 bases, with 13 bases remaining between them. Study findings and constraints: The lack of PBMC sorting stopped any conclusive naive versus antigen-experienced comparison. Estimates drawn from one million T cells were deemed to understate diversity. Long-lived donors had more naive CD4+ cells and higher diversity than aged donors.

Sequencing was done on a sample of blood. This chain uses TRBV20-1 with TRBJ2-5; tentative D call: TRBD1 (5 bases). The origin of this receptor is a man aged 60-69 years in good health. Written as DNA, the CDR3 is TGCAGTGCTAGAGATTTGCAGGGTTGGCAAGAGACCCAGTACTTC. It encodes CSARDLQGWQETQYF.